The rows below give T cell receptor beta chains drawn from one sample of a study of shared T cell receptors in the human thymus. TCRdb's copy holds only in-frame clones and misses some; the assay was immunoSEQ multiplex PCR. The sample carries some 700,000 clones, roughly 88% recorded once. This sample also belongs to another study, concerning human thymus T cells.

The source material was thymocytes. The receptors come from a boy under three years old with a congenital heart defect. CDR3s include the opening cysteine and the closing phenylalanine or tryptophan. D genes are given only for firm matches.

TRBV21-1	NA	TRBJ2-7	CAEPDTFPYEQYF	TGTGCCGAGCCGGACACATTCCCCTACGAGCAGTACTTC
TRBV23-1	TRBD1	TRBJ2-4	CASSQKTGDIAKNIQYF	TGCGCCAGCAGTCAAAAGACAGGGGACATAGCCAAAAACATTCAGTACTTC
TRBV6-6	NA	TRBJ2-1	CASSTGPYNEQFF	TGTGCCAGCAGTACAGGGCCCTACAATGAGCAGTTCTTC
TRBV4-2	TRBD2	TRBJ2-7	CASSQDTPPSGSSYEQYF	TGTGCCAGCAGCCAAGATACCCCCCCTAGCGGGAGCTCCTACGAGCAGTACTTC
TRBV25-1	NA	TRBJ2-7	CASSVRDKGIYEQYF	TGTGCCAGCAGTGTTCGGGACAAGGGGATCTACGAGCAGTACTTC
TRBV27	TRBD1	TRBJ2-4	CASSVGQGPLAKNIQYF	TGTGCCAGCAGTGTCGGACAGGGTCCCTTAGCCAAAAACATTCAGTACTTC
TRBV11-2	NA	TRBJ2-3	CASSLEGVTPDTQYF	TGTGCCAGCAGCTTAGAAGGGGTTACCCCAGATACGCAGTATTTT
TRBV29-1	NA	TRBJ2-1	CSAGDLPINPHNEQFF	TGCAGCGCCGGGGACTTACCCATAAACCCCCACAATGAGCAGTTCTTC
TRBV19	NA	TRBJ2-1	CASSNDRRTVNEQFF	TGTGCCAGTAGTAACGATCGAAGGACTGTCAATGAGCAGTTCTTC
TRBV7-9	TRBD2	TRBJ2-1	CASLGLAGVLFF	TGTGCCAGCTTGGGGCTAGCGGGAGTTTTGTTCTTC
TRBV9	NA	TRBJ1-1	CASSVGPTAMNTEAFF	TGTGCCAGCAGCGTAGGTCCGACAGCAATGAACACTGAAGCTTTCTTT
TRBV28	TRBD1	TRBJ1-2	CASSSTPGQLYGYTF	TGTGCCAGCAGTTCCACACCGGGACAGCTCTATGGCTACACCTTC
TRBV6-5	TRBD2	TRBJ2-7	CASSSTLAGSSYEQYF	TGTGCCAGCAGTTCCACCCTAGCGGGAAGCTCCTACGAGCAGTACTTC
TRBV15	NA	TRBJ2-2	CATSRAPGGGGSQSGELFF	TGTGCCACCAGCAGAGCCCCTGGGGGGGGCGGGAGTCAATCCGGGGAGCTGTTTTTT
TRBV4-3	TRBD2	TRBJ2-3	CASSQTTSDAQYF	TGCGCCAGCAGCCAAACAACTAGCGATGCGCAGTATTTT